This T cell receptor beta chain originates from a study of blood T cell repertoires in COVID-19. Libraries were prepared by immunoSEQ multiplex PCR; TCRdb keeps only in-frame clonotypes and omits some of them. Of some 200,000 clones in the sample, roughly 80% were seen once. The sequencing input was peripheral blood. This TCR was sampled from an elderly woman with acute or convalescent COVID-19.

Here the CDR3 DNA reads TGTGCCAGCAGGTCAGGACAGGGTCCCTACAATGAGCAGTTCTTC. Translating it yields CASRSGQGPYNEQFF. V gene TRBV28 combines with J gene TRBJ2-1; 8 positions agree with TRBD1. Germline V gene lookup returns CDR1 MDHEN and CDR2 SYDVKM. The length of the CDR3 is 15 residues. V lost 6 bases and J lost 2; bases outside the gene matches: 6.